This T cell receptor (beta chain) was retrieved from a study of CD8+CD57+ T cells in acquired aplastic anemia. Whole-study context: Isolated CD4+ and CD8+ cells, once sorted, yielded DNA averaging about 3.1 ug.

According to the study, genomic DNA was the template for TCR beta VDJ and CDR3 profiling. TCRdb ran MiXCR on the reads and lists one entry per CDR3 protein. The table includes 200,000 or so distinct CDR3 sequences, about 64% detected once. Study results and caveats: With respect to CD8+ Simpson's diversity, patients and controls did not differ significantly. Patients shared 25 to 35 CD8+ CDR3 sequences with controls.

Comments on this clonotype: The antigen is undetermined.

Germline values: CDR1 SEHNR, CDR2 FQNEAQ (reference sequence). V gave up 5 bases and J gave up 7 bases, with 9 bases separating them. The CDR3 is made up of 11 amino acids. The chain employs TRBV7-9 and TRBJ2-7; D not certain. Sample: sorted CD4+, CD8+, or CD8+CD57+ T cells (not recorded which) from PBMCs. This clonotype was sampled from a human donor with severe aplastic anemia or a healthy control (not recorded which). The CDR3 spells CASSALGEQYF. The CDR3 DNA reads as TGTGCCAGCAGCGCACTCGGGGAGCAGTACTTC.